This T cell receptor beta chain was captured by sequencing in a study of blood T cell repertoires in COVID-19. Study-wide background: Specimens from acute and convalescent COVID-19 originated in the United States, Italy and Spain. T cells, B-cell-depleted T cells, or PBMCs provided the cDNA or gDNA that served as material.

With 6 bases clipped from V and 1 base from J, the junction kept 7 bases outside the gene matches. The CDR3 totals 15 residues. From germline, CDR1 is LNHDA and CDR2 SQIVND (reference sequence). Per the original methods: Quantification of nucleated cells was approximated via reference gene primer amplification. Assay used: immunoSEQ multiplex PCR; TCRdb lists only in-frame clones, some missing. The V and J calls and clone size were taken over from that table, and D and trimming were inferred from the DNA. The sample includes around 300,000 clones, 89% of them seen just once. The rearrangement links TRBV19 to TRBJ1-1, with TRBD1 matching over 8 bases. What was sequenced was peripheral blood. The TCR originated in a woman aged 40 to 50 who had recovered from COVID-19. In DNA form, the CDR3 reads TGTGCCAGTAGCGTATTGGACAGGGCGAACACTGAAGCTTTCTTT. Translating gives CASSVLDRANTEAFF.